The entry below gives a single TCR beta chain sequence along with its context. Its antigen is still unknown. Every individual CD8+ T cell subset underwent sorting in triplicate at 280,000 or so cells apiece. CD45RO-CCR7+CD27+CD95- cells counted as naive CD8+ T cells. The CDR3 sequence is 15 residues long. Germline values: CDR1 LGHDT, CDR2 YNNKEL (reference sequence). 5' RACE with UMI labels generated the TRB cDNA libraries. TCRdb reprocessed the 5' RACE reads; each CDR3 protein has one entry and no DNA is given. This sample's clone table lists about 120,000 distinct CDR3 sequences. The data stem from a study of CXCR3-negative and CXCR3-positive naive CD8 T cells. Whole-study results and caveats: Researchers report that CXCR3-positive naive cells carry more hydrophobic TRB CDR3s than CXCR3-negative naive cells. Naive CXCR3-positive and CXCR3-negative cells shared TRBV-TRBJ usage; memory cells diverged. Both naive subsets showed comparably high diversity, and memory CD8+ cells showed much lower diversity.

The rearrangement links TRBV3-1 to TRBJ2-1; the TRBD2 assignment by TCRdb is unverifiable without DNA. Sequenced: naive CXCR3+ CD8+ T cells from blood. The subset: CD45RO-CCR7+CD27+CD95- naive CD8+ T cells expressing CXCR3 (TNR3+). This TCR was recovered from a human donor in good health. Some clones in this sample may be carry-over from other donors' samples. The CDR3 region is CASSQDLRLADEQFF.